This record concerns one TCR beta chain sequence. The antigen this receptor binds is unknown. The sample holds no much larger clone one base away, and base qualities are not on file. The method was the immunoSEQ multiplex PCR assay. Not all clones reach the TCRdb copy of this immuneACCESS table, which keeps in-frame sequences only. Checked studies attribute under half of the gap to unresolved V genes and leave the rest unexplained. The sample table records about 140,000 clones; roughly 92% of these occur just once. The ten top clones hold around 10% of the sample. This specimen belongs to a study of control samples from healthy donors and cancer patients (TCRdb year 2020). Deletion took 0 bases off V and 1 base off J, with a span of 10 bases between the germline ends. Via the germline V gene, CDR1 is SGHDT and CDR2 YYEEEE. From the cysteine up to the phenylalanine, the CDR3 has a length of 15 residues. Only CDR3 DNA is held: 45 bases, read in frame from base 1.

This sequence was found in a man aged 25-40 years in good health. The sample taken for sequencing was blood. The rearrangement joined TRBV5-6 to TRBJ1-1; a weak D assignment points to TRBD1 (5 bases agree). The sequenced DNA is TGTGCCAGCAGCTTGGCGAGGGGCCAGAACACTGAAGCTTTCTTT. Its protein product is CASSLARGQNTEAFF.